This T cell receptor (beta chain) was recorded in a study of blood T cell repertoires in COVID-19. Study-wide context: COVID-19 samples, acute and convalescent, were from the United States, Italy and Spain. Nucleic acid was either cDNA or gDNA, and it came from T cells, B-cell-depleted T cells, or PBMCs.

Sequenced by immunoSEQ multiplex PCR; TCRdb stores in-frame clones only, minus some. Of some 190,000 clones in the sample, about 85% were seen once. The CDR3 is 14 amino acids. V dropped 6 bases and J dropped 6 bases, with 17 bases sitting between them. CDR1 is ENHRY, CDR2 SYGVKD, per germline. Source material: peripheral blood. The V and J genes are TRBV10-3 and TRBJ1-2, with D perhaps matching TRBD1 (5 bases). The origin of this receptor is a woman at least 80 years old with acute or convalescent COVID-19. The CDR3, as DNA: TGTGCCATCAGAGCAGGGCTGACGGTAGATGGCTACACCTTC. It encodes CAIRAGLTVDGYTF.